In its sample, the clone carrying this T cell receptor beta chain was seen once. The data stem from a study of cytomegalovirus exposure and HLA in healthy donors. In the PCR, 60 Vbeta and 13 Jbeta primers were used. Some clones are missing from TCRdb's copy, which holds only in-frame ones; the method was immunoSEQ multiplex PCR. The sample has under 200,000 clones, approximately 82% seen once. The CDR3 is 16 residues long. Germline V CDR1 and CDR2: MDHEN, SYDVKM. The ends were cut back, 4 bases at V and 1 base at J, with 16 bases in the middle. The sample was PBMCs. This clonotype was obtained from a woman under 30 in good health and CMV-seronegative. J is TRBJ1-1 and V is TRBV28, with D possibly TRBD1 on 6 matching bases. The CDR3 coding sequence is TGTGCCAGCAGTTCGCCCAGGGGTGTAGGGAACACTGAAGCTTTCTTT. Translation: CASSSPRGVGNTEAFF.